This T cell receptor beta chain appears in the sequencing data of a study of somatic mutations in cytotoxic T cells in rheumatoid arthritis. Overall study findings and caveats: CD8+ clonality rose with age in rheumatoid arthritis patients, unlike in healthy controls.

The germline V and J ends were trimmed by 1 base and 3 bases, with 10 bases remaining between them. Germline values: CDR1 SGHTA, CDR2 FQGNSA. This CDR3 is 14 amino acids long. Sequencing used immunoSEQ multiplex PCR; TCRdb keeps in-frame clones, though not all of them. The data contain approximately 20,000 clones, 65% to 80% of them singletons. A note on this clone: Antigen unknown.

Sequenced input: CD8+ T cells sorted from blood. This receptor was identified in an adult with rheumatoid arthritis. This rearrangement joins TRBV7-2 to TRBJ2-7; D unresolved. The CDR3 is CASSLEGNLYEQYF. The CDR3 nucleotides read TGTGCCAGCAGCTTAGAAGGGAACCTCTACGAGCAGTACTTC.